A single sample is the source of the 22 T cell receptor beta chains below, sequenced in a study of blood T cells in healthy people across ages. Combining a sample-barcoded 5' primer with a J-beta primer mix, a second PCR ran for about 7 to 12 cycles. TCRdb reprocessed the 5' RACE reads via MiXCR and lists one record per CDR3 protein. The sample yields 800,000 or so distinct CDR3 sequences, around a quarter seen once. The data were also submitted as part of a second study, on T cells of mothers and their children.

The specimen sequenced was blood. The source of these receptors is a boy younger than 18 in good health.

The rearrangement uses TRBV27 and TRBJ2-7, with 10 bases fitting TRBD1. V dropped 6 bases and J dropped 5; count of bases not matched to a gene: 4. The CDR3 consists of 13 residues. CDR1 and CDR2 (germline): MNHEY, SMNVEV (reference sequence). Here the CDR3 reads CASRGQGVHEQYF. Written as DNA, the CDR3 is TGTGCCAGCAGAGGACAGGGGGTGCACGAGCAGTACTTC.

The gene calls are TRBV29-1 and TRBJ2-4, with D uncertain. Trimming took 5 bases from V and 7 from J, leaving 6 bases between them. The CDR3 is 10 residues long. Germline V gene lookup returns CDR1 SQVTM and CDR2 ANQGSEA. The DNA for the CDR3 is TGCAGCGTTTTGGGGAACATTCAGTACTTC. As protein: CSVLGNIQYF.

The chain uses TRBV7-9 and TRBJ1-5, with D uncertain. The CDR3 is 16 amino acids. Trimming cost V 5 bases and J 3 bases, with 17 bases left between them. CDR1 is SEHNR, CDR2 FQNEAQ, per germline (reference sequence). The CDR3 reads CASSTVRTDSNQPQHF. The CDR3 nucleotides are TGTGCCAGCAGCACCGTCCGGACGGATTCCAATCAGCCCCAGCATTTT.

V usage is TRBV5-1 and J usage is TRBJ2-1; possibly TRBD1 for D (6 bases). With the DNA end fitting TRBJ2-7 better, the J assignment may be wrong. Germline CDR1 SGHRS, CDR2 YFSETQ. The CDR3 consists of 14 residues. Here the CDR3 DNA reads TGCGCCAGCAGCTTGGACAGGGCGGGCTACGAGCAGTACTTC. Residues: CASSLDRAGYEQYF.

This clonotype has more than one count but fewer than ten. The CDR3 sequence is CASSWGDGTGELFF. The CDR3 DNA reads as TGCGCCAGCAGCTGGGGGGACGGCACCGGGGAGCTGTTTTTT. The chain has TRBV5-1 and TRBJ2-2; tentatively, D is TRBD2 (6 bases). The CDR3 has 14 amino acids. Trimming removed 3 bases at V and 4 bases at J, with 10 bases between. Germline CDR1 reads SGHRS; CDR2 reads YFSETQ.

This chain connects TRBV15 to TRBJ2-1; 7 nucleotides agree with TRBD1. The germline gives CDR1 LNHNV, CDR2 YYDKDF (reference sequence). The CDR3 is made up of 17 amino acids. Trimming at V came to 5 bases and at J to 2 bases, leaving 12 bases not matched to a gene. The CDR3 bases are TGTGCCACCAGCCCCCGAAACAGGGGCAAGACCTACAATGAGCAGTTCTTC. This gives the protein CATSPRNRGKTYNEQFF.

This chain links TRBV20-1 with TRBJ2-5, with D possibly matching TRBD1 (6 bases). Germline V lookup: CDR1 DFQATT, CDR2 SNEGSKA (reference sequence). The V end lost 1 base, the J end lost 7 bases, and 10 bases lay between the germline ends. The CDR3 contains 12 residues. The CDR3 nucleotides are TGCAGTGCTAGAGGGCAGGGGACGACCCAGTACTTC. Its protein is CSARGQGTTQYF.

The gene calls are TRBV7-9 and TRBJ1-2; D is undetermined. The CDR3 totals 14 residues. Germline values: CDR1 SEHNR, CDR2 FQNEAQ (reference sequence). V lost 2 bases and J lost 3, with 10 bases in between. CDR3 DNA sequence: TGTGCCAGCAGCTTAAGGAGGTCTCACTATGGCTACACCTTC. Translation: CASSLRRSHYGYTF.

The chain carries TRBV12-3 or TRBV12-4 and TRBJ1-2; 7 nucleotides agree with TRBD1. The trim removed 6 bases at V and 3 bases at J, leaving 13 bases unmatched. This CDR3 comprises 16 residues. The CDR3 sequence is CASSPQGGGIDYGYTF. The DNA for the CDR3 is TGTGCCAGCAGCCCCCAGGGGGGAGGTATTGACTATGGCTACACCTTC.

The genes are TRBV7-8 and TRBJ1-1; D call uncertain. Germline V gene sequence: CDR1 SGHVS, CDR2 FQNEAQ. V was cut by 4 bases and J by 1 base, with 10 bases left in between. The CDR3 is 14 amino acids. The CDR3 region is CASSSATANTEAFF. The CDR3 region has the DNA TGTGCCAGCAGCTCGGCGACCGCGAACACTGAAGCTTTCTTT.

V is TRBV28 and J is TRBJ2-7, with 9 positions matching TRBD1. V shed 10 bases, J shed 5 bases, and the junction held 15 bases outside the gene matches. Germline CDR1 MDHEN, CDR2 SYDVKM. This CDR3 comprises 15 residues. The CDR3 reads CATKGGRTGENEQYF. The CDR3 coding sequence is TGTGCCACCAAGGGGGGCAGGACAGGGGAGAACGAGCAGTACTTC.

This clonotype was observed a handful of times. In DNA, the CDR3 is TGCAGTGCTATTCCCCGGAGCTCCTACAATGAGCAGTTCTTC. Translating it yields CSAIPRSSYNEQFF. The rearrangement uses TRBV20-1 and TRBJ2-1; D gene uncertain. The CDR3 is made up of 14 amino acids. Looked up from germline, CDR1 is DFQATT and CDR2 is SNEGSKA (reference sequence). Trimming cost V 4 bases and J 0 bases, with 10 bases left between them.

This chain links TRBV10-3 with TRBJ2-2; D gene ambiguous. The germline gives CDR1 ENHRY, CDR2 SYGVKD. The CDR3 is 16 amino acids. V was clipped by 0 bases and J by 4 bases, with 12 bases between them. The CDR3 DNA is TGTGCCATCAGTGAGTCGCGAGACAACGGCACCGGGGAGCTGTTTTTT. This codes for CAISESRDNGTGELFF.

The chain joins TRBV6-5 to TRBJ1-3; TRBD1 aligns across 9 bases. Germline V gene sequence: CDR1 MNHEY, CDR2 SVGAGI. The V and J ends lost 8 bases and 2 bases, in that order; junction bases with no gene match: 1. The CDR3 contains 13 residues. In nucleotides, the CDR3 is TGTGCCAGCGGGACAGGGCCTGGAAACACCATATATTTT. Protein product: CASGTGPGNTIYF.

The CDR3: CSARDLAGSTPYEQYF. The CDR3 DNA sequence: TGCAGTGCTAGAGATCTAGCGGGAAGCACTCCCTACGAGCAGTACTTC. The chain carries TRBV20-1 and TRBJ2-7; 9 bases are shared with TRBD2. The germline V gene has CDR1 DFQATT and CDR2 SNEGSKA (reference sequence). The V segment lost 0 bases and the J segment 2 bases; nucleotides outside the gene matches: 8. This CDR3 is built from 16 residues.

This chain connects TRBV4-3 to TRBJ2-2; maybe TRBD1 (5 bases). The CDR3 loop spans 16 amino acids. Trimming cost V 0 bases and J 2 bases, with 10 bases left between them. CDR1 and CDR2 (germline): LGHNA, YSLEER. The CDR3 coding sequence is TGCGCCAGCAGCCAAGATCTCTGGGGCAACACCGGGGAGCTGTTTTTT. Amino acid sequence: CASSQDLWGNTGELFF.

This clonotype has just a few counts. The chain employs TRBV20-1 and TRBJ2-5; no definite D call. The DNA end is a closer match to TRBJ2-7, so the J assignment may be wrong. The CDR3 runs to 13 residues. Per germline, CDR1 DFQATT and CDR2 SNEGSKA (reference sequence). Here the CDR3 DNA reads TGCAGTGCTAGAGATTGGCGGTCCTACGAGCAGTACTTC. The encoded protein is CSARDWRSYEQYF.

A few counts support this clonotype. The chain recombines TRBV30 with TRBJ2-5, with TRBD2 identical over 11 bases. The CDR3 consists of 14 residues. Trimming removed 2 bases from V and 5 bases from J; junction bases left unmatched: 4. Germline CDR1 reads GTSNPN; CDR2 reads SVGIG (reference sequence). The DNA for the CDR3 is TGTGCCTGGAGTACAACTAGCGGGGGCGAGACCCAGTACTTC. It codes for CAWSTTSGGETQYF. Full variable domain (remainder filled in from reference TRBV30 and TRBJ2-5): SQTIHQWPATLVQPVGSPLSLECTVEGTSNPNLYWYRQAAGRGLQLLFYSVGIGQISSEVPQNLSASRPQDRQFILSSKKLLLSDSGFYLCAWSTTSGGETQYFGPGTRLLVL.

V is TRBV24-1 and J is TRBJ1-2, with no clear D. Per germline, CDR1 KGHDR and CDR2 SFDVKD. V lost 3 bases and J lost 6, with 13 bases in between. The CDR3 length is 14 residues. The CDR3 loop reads CATSDGQSPNGYTF. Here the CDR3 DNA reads TGTGCCACCAGTGATGGGCAGAGTCCGAATGGCTACACCTTC.

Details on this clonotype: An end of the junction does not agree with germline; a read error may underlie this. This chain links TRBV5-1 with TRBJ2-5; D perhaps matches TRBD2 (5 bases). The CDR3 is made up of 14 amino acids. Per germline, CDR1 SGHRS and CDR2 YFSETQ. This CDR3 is CASSLDGGWEIQYF. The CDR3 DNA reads TGCGCCAGCAGCCTGGATGGAGGATGGGAGATCCAGTACTTC.

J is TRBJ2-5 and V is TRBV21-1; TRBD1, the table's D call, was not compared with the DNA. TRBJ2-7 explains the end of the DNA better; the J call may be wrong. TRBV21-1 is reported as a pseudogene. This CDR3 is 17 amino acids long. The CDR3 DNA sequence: TGTGCCAGCAGAGCCGGGAGACAGGGGGAAAGCTCCTACGAGCAGTACTTC. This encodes CASRAGRQGESSYEQYF.

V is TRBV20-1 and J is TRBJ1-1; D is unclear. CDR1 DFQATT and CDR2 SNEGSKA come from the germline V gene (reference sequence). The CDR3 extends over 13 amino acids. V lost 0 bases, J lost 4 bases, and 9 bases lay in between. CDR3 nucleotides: TGCAGTGCTAGAGATGCGAGAAGCACTGAAGCTTTCTTT. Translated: CSARDARSTEAFF.